The clone carrying this TCR beta chain has a handful of counts. The target antigen is unknown. TCRdb reanalysed the 5' RACE reads using MiXCR and keeps one entry per CDR3 protein. The sample includes tens of thousands of distinct CDR3 sequences, roughly 16% of them seen just once. This entry is derived from a study of early T cells in non-severe SARS-CoV-2 infection. Findings and caveats of the study: Clonotype matching in VDJdb favored anti-spike CD8 responses and did not capture private and CD4 specificities.

This CDR3 spans 13 amino acids. V lost 5 bases to trimming and J lost 9 bases; unmatched junction nucleotides: 10. In germline, CDR1 is SGHTA, CDR2 FQGNSA. This sample comprised whole blood, obtained at baseline. The V call is TRBV7-2, the J call TRBJ2-7; 7 positions match TRBD1. This sequence originates from an adult who was a healthcare worker with PCR-confirmed SARS-CoV-2 infection or an uninfected control (not recorded which). The CDR3 coding sequence is TGTGCCAGCAGCCAGAGTCAGACAGGGATGCAGTACTTC. Its translation: CASSQSQTGMQYF.